This TCR beta chain was sequenced during a study of control samples from healthy donors and cancer patients. Profiling relied on immunoSEQ multiplex PCR, and the TCRdb table lists in-frame clones only, not all of them. The data contain 110,000 to 150,000 clones, 85% to 95% of them singletons. The germline V gene encodes CDR1 LGHNA and CDR2 YSLEER. The CDR3 contains 15 residues. The V end was cut by 0 bases, the J end by 4 bases, with 12 bases between. V and J are TRBV4-3 and TRBJ1-1; no clear D gene. The sequence was collected from a man aged 40-55 years in good health. The material sequenced was blood. This CDR3 reads CASSQDFGGRTEAFF. CDR3 nucleotides: TGCGCCAGCAGCCAAGATTTCGGTGGGCGCACTGAAGCTTTCTTT.